The 8 T cell receptor beta chains presented below share a single source sample, sequenced in a study of regulatory T cells in long-lasting Graves disease. Through Arm-PCR of CDR3 regions and iRepertoire HTBI primers, TCR beta libraries were built. TCRdb reanalysed the multiplex PCR reads using MiXCR and keeps one entry per CDR3 protein. This table holds over 200,000 distinct CDR3 sequences, roughly 18% found once. As for time point: newly diagnosed GD, antithyroid drugs for less than 3 months. PBMCs were the source of the RNA used for TCR sequencing. The same sample was also studied in work on T cells in Graves' hyperthyroidism and ophthalmopathy.

The sample consisted of peripheral blood mononuclear cells (PBMCs), taken at new diagnosis, from a patient treated with antithyroid drugs. The receptors derive from a woman under 40 with Graves disease.

This chain connects TRBV7-9 to TRBJ1-2; D is unclear. There are 15 residues in the CDR3. Germline V gene data show CDR1 as SEHNR and CDR2 as FQNEAQ (reference sequence). Trimming took off 0 bases at V and 8 bases at J, with 16 bases between the two ends. This chain's CDR3 is CASSLALPGVLGYTF. The CDR3 nucleotides are TGTGCCAGCAGCTTAGCGCTACCAGGCGTCCTCGGCTACACCTTC. The whole variable domain, remainder taken from reference TRBV7-9 and TRBJ1-2, is DTGVSQNPRHKITKRGQNVTFRCDPISEHNRLYWYRQTLGQGPEFLTYFQNEAQLEKSRLLSDRFSAERPKGSFSTLEIQRTEQGDSAMYLCASSLALPGVLGYTFGSGTRLTVV.

This clonotype showed up many times. The CDR3 reads CAVTAPGLGNEQFF. The CDR3 nucleotides read TGTGCCGTCACCGCTCCGGGACTAGGGAATGAGCAGTTCTTC. The V and J genes are TRBV6-1 and TRBJ2-1; TRBD2 matches 8 bases. Germline V gene data show CDR1 as MNHNS and CDR2 as SASEGT. V lost 11 bases and J lost 7; bases outside the gene matches: 13. This CDR3 spans 14 amino acids.

Ten or more counts support this clonotype. The genes are TRBV3-1 and TRBJ2-7; perhaps TRBD2 as D (5 bases). The CDR3 covers 13 residues. Germline V lookup: CDR1 LGHDT, CDR2 YNNKEL (reference sequence). Between the trimmed V and J ends, which lost 5 bases and 3 bases, there was a span of 11 bases. CDR3 loop: CASSFKGDYEQYF. CDR3 nucleotide sequence: TGTGCCAGCAGCTTTAAGGGAGACTACGAGCAGTACTTC.

This clonotype showed up many times. This chain uses TRBV12-3 or TRBV12-4 with TRBJ1-5; TRBD1 matches 9 bases. J gave up 7 bases and V 4 bases, and 5 bases lay outside the gene matches. The CDR3 length is 14 residues. The CDR3 coding sequence is TGTGCCAGCAGTTGGGACAGGGCTGACCAGCCCCAGCATTTT. This gives the protein CASSWDRADQPQHF.

This clonotype was observed at least ten times. CDR3 residues: CASSSFGDQPQHF. The CDR3 region has the DNA TGTGCCAGCAGTTCCTTTGGGGATCAGCCCCAGCATTTT. This sequence joins TRBV5-5 and TRBJ1-5; D ambiguous. Trimming pared 5 bases from V and 5 bases from J, leaving 11 bases between. The length of the CDR3 is 13 residues. Germline CDR1 and CDR2: SGHKS and YYEKEE (reference sequence).

There are many counts of this clonotype. The chain couples TRBV11-3 to TRBJ2-7; D not certain. CDR1 is SGHNT and CDR2 is YENEEA in the germline V gene. This CDR3 has 14 amino acids. V shed 5 bases and J shed 7 bases, with 18 bases lying between them. CDR3 DNA: TGTGCCAGCAGCCCGGAACCAACGGCGCGGGAGCAGTACTTC. This translates into CASSPEPTAREQYF.

As for this clonotype: The junction does not match germline at one end; this may be a read error. V gene TRBV6-2 or TRBV6-3 combines with J gene TRBJ2-5; TRBD1 agrees at 7 bases. Germline V gene data show CDR1 as MNHEY and CDR2 as SVGEGT. The CDR3 runs 13 residues. The CDR3: CASSDREEEAQYF. The CDR3 bases are TGTGCCAGCAGTGACAGGGAAGAAGAGGCCCAGTACTTC.

This clonotype showed up many times. This sequence joins TRBV5-1 and TRBJ1-1; no definite D call. The CDR3 totals 12 residues. Looked up from germline, CDR1 is SGHRS and CDR2 is YFSETQ. Trimming took 3 bases from V and 5 from J, leaving 8 bases between them. In nucleotides, the CDR3 is TGCGCCAGCAGCTGGGTGGGGACTGAAGCTTTCTTT. Its translation is CASSWVGTEAFF.